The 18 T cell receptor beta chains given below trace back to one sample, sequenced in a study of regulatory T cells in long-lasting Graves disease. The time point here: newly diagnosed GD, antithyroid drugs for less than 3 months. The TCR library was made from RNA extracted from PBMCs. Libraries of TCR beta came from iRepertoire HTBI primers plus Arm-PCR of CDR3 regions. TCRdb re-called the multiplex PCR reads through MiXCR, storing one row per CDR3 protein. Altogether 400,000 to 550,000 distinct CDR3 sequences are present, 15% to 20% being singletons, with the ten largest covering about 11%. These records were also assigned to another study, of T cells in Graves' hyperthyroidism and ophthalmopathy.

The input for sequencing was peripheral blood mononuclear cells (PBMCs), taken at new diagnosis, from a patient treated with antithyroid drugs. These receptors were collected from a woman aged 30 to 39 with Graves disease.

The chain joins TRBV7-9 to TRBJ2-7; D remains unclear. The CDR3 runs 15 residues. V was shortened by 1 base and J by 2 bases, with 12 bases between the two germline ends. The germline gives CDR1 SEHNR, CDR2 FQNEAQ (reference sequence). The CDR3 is CASSLGWGKTYEQYF. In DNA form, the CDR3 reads TGTGCCAGCAGCTTAGGGTGGGGTAAGACCTACGAGCAGTACTTC.

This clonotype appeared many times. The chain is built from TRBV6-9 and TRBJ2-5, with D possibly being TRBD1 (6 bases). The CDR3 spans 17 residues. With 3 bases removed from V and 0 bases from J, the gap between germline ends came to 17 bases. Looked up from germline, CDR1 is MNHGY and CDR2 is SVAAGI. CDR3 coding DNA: TGTGCCAGCAGTTACCGTTGGACAGAACAGTACCAAGAGACCCAGTACTTC. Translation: CASSYRWTEQYQETQYF.

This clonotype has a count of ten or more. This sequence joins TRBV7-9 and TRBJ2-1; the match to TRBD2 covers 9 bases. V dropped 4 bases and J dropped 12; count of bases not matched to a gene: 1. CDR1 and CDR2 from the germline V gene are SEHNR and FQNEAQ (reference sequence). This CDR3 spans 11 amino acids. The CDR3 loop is CASSSTSGQFF. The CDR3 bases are TGTGCCAGCAGCTCGACTAGCGGGCAGTTCTTC.

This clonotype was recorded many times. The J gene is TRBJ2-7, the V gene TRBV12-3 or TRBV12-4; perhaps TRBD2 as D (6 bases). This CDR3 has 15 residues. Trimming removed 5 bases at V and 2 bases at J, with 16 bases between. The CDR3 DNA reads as TGTGCCAGCAGTCCTCGGACTACTGCCCCCTACGAGCAGTACTTC. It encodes CASSPRTTAPYEQYF.

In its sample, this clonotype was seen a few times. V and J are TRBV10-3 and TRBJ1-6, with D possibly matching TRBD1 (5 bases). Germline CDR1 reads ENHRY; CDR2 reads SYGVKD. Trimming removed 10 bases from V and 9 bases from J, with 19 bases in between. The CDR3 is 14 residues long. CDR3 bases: TGTGCCACCCTCGGGCCAGGGACGAGTTCACCCCTCCACTTT. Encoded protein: CATLGPGTSSPLHF.

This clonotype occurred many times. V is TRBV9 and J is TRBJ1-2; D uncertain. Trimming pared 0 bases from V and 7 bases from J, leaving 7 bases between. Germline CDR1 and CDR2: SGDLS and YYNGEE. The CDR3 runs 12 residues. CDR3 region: CASSVGSRGYTF. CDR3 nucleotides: TGTGCCAGCAGCGTAGGGTCTCGTGGCTACACCTTC.

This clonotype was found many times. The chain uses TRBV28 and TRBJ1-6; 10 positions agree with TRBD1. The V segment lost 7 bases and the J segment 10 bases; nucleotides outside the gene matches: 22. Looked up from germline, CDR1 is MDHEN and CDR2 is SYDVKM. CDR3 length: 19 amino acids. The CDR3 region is CASTSSYPGGTGDLSPLHF. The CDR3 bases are TGTGCCAGCACTTCCTCTTACCCCGGTGGGACAGGGGATTTGTCACCCCTCCACTTT.

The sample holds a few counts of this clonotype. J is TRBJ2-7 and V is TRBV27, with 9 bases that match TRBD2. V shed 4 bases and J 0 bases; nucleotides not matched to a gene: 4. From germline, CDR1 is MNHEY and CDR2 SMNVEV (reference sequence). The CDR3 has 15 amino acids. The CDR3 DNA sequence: TGTGCCAGCAGTTCGGGACTAGCTCACTCCTACGAGCAGTACTTC. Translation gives CASSSGLAHSYEQYF.

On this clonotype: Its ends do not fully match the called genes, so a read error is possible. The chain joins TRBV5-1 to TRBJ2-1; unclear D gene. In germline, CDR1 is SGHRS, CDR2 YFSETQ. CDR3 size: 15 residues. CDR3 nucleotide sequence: TGCGCCAGCAGCTTGGGATCGAGCTCCTACAATGATCAGTTCTTC. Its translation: CASSLGSSSYNDQFF. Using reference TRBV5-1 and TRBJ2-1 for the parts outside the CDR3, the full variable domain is KAGVTQTPRYLIKTRGQQVTLSCSPISGHRSVSWYQQTPGQGLQFLFEYFSETQRNKGNFPGRFSGRQFSNSRSEMNVSTLELGDSALYLCASSLGSSSYNDQFFGPGTRLTVL.

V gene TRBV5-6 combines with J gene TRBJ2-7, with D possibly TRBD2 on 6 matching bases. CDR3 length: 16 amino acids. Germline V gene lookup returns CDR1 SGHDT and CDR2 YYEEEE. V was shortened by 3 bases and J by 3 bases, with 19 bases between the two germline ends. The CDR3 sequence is CASSYLSVEGSYEQYF. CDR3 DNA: TGTGCCAGCAGCTACCTAAGTGTGGAGGGGAGCTACGAGCAGTACTTC.

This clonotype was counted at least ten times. As DNA, the CDR3 is TGTGCCAGCAGTTTACTATCTAGCGGGACGTACAATGAGCAGTTCTTC. Encoded protein: CASSLLSSGTYNEQFF. This sequence joins TRBV27 and TRBJ2-1, with 9 nucleotides matching TRBD2. Germline lookup yields CDR1 MNHEY and CDR2 SMNVEV (reference sequence). The CDR3 has 16 amino acids. The V segment lost 2 bases and the J segment 4 bases; nucleotides outside the gene matches: 6.

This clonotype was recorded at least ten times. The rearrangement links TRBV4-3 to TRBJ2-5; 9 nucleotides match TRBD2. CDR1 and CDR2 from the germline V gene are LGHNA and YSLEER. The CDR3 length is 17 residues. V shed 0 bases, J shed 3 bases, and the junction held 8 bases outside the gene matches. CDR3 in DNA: TGCGCCAGCAGCCAAGACTTAGCGGGAGAGAAGGAAGAGACCCAGTACTTC. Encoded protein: CASSQDLAGEKEETQYF.

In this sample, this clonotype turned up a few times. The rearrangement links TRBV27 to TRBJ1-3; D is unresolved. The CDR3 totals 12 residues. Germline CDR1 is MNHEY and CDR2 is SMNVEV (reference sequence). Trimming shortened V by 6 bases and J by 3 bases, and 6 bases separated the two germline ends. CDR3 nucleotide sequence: TGTGCCAGCAGAGGGTATGGAAACACCATATATTTT. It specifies CASRGYGNTIYF.

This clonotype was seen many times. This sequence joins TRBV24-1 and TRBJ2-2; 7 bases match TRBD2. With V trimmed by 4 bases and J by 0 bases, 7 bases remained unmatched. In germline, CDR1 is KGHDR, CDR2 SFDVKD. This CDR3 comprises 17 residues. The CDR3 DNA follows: TGTGCCACCAGTGACCCTACTAGCGCCGCGAACACCGGGGAGCTGTTTTTT. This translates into CATSDPTSAANTGELFF.

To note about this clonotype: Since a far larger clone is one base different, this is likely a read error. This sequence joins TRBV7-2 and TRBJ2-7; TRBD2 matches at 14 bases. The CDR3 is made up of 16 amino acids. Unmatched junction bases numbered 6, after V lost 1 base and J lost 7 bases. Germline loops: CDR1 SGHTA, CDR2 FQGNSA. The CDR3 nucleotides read TGTGCCAGCAGCTTAGAGGGGACTAGCGGGAGAAATGAGCAGTACTTC. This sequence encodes CASSLEGTSGRNEQYF. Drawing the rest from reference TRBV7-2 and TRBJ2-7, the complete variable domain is GAGVSQSPSNKVTEKGKDVELRCDPISGHTALYWYRQSLGQGLEFLIYFQGNSAPDKSGLPSDRFSAERTGGSVSTLTIQRTQQEDSAVYLCASSLEGTSGRNEQYFGPGTRLTVT.

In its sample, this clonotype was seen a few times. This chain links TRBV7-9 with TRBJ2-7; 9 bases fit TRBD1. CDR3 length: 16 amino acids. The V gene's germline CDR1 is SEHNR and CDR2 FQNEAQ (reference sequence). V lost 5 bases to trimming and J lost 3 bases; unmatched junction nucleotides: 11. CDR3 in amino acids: CASSQYYRDRDYEQYF. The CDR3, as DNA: TGTGCCAGCAGCCAGTACTACCGGGACAGGGACTACGAGCAGTACTTC.

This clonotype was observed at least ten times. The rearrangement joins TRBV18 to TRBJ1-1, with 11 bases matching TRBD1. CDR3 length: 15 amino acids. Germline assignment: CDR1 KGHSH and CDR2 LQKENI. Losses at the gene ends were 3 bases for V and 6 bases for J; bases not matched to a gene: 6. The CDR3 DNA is TGTGCCAGCTCACCCCGGACAGGGGGCGGCTCTGAAGCTTTCTTT. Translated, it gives CASSPRTGGGSEAFF.

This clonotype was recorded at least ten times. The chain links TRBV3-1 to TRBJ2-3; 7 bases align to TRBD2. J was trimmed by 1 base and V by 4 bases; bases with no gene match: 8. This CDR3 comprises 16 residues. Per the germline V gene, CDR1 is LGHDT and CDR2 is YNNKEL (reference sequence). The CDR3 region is CASSPFYAGGTDTQYF. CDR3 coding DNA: TGTGCCAGCAGCCCCTTTTACGCGGGAGGCACAGATACGCAGTATTTT.